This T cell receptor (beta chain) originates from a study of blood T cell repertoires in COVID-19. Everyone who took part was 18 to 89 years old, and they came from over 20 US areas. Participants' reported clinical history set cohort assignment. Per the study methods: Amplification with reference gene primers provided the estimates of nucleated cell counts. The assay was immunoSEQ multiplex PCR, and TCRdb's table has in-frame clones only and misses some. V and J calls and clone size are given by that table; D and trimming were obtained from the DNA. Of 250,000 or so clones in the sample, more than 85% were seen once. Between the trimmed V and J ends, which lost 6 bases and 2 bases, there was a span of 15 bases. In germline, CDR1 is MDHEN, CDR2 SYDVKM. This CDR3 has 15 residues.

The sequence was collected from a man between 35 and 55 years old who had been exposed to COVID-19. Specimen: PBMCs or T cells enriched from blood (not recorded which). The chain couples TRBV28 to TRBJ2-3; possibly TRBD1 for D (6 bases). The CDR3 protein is CASRPLTGSTDTQYF. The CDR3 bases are TGTGCCAGCAGACCCCTGACAGGATCCACAGATACGCAGTATTTT.